The clone carrying this T cell receptor (beta chain) has just a few counts. This sample is part of a study of blood T cell repertoires in COVID-19. As for the study in general: From the United States, Italy and Spain came samples of acute and convalescent COVID-19. PBMCs, B-cell-depleted T cells, or T cells provided the cDNA or gDNA that made up the material.

V was clipped by 6 bases and J by 13 bases; unmatched bases: 5. This CDR3 region has 11 residues. The germline gives CDR1 SNHLY, CDR2 FYNNEI. In the authors' workflow: It was from reference gene primer amplification that nucleated cell counts were estimated. TCRdb's copy holds only in-frame clones and misses some; the assay was immunoSEQ multiplex PCR. V and J calls and clone size are given by that table; D and trimming were obtained from the DNA. The data contain 95,000 to 100,000 clones, around 85% of them singletons. This TCR was recovered from a woman aged 70-85 years with active or convalescent COVID-19. V usage is TRBV2 and J usage is TRBJ1-2; TRBD1 aligns across 10 bases. The sample taken for sequencing was peripheral blood. The CDR3 loop is CASSGTGAATF. The CDR3 bases are TGTGCCAGCAGCGGGACAGGGGCCGCCACCTTC.